These T cell receptor beta chains were read from a single sample in a study of blood T cell repertoires in COVID-19. The table came from immunoSEQ multiplex PCR; TCRdb's copy has only in-frame clones and leaves some out. The table lists about 100,000 clones, approximately 80% of them singletons, with roughly a third in the top ten. The sequenced material came from peripheral blood. The receptors derive from a man in his 70s with active or convalescent COVID-19. The CDR3 runs from the conserved cysteine through the conserved F or W. D genes are given only for firm matches. Clone size appears in some rows only: once, few, many, or a class for an expanded clone.

V gene	J gene	clone size	D gene	CDR3 DNA	CDR3 protein
TRBV5-4	TRBJ2-1	.	TRBD2	TGTGCCAGCAGCTCCGGGGGGACCCACTACAATGAGCAGTTCTTC	CASSSGGTHYNEQFF
TRBV5-1	TRBJ1-2	once	.	TGCGCCAGCAGCTTGAGTGGGGGGATGCATGGCTACACCTTC	CASSLSGGMHGYTF
TRBV6-5	TRBJ1-3	.	.	TGTGCCAGCCGCGGCAGCAGCTCTGGAAACACCATATATTTT	CASRGSSSGNTIYF
TRBV27	TRBJ2-7	.	.	TGTGCCAGCAGTCCCCCGGCACAGAGATCCTACGAGCAGTACTTC	CASSPPAQRSYEQYF
TRBV29-1	TRBJ1-1	.	.	TGCAGCGTTTTATGGGGAAGCCGCCGGGGGACTGAAGCTTTCTTT	CSVLWGSRRGTEAFF
TRBV5-8	TRBJ2-2	.	TRBD2	TGTGCCAGCGCCCGAACGACGGGGGGGTGGACCGGGGAGCTGTTTTTT	CASARTTGGWTGELFF
TRBV12-3/TRBV12-4	TRBJ2-1	few	.	TGTGCCAGCAGTTTCGCGGGGCCCTCTGAGCAGTTCTTC	CASSFAGPSEQFF
TRBV7-6	TRBJ2-1	few	TRBD2	TGTGCCAGCAGCAACATGGCGGGAGAGGGATATGATGAGCAGTTCTTC	CASSNMAGEGYDEQFF
TRBV13	TRBJ1-6	.	.	TGTGCCAGCAGTTCAGTTAATTCACCCCTCCACTTT	CASSSVNSPLHF
TRBV12-3/TRBV12-4	TRBJ2-5	.	.	TGTGCCAGCAGTGTCTTAGAGACCCAGTACTTC	CASSVLETQYF
TRBV7-9	TRBJ1-2	.	.	TGTGCCAGCAGCTTAGGACAGTATGGCTACACCTTC	CASSLGQYGYTF
TRBV4-3	TRBJ2-7	.	TRBD1	TGCGCCAGCAGCCAAGCCGGGACAGGGGCGATTGGTCGAGACTACGAGCAGTACTTC	CASSQAGTGAIGRDYEQYF
TRBV4-3	TRBJ2-1	.	TRBD1	TGCGCCAGCAGCCCCGGACAGGGAACCTACAATGAGCAGTTCTTC	CASSPGQGTYNEQFF
TRBV13	TRBJ2-3	once	TRBD2	TGTGCCAGCAGCCATCGGACTAGGCGGGTGACAGATACGCAGTATTTT	CASSHRTRRVTDTQYF
TRBV12-3/TRBV12-4	TRBJ2-3	.	TRBD1	TGTGCCAGCAGTCTTTACCGGACAGGGGGGCAGTATTTT	CASSLYRTGGQYF
TRBV3-1/TRBV3-2	TRBJ1-6	.	.	TGTGCCAGCAGCCAAGCGTCTCTGGGCTTAGGTTCACCCCTCCACTTT	CASSQASLGLGSPLHF
TRBV4-1	TRBJ2-7	.	TRBD1	TGCGCCAGCAGCCACGTGAGGGGGCCGAGTTCCTACGAGCAGTACTTC	CASSHVRGPSSYEQYF
TRBV15	TRBJ2-7	.	.	TGTGCCACGAGGCTTTGGGGGGGGCGCCACGAGCAGTACTTC	CATRLWGGRHEQYF
TRBV5-1	TRBJ1-4	.	.	TGCGCCAGCAGCTTGGAGGGGCAGGAGAAAACTAATGAAAAACTGTTTTTT	CASSLEGQEKTNEKLFF
TRBV5-1	TRBJ2-3	.	TRBD1	TGCGCCAGCAGTGGGCAGGGGGCCCTGGGAGATACGCAGTATTTT	CASSGQGALGDTQYF
TRBV19	TRBJ1-2	few	.	TGTGCCAGTAGTATAGGGATAGGAGTCTATGGCTACACCTTC	CASSIGIGVYGYTF
TRBV24-1	TRBJ2-2	few	.	TGTGCCACCAGTGATAGGGGACTTAACACCGGGGAGCTGTTTTTT	CATSDRGLNTGELFF
TRBV12-3/TRBV12-4	TRBJ2-2	.	.	TGTGCCAGCAGTTCCTATGATACCGGGGAGCTGTTTTTT	CASSSYDTGELFF
TRBV5-8	TRBJ2-3	.	TRBD1	TGTGCCAGCAGCCACCGGGACAGGGGTATAACAGATACGCAGTATTTT	CASSHRDRGITDTQYF
TRBV5-4	TRBJ2-6	.	.	TGTGCCAGTAGCCCGACAGGAGGATTCTCTGGGGCCAACGTCCTGACTTTC	CASSPTGGFSGANVLTF
TRBV24-1	TRBJ1-2	once	.	TGTGCCACCAGTGATTTTGGTAGTGGCTACACCTTC	CATSDFGSGYTF
TRBV7-6	TRBJ2-1	.	TRBD2	TGTGCCAGCAGCACCGTAGCACTAGCGGGATCCTCAGGGGATGAGCAGTTCTTC	CASSTVALAGSSGDEQFF
TRBV5-1	TRBJ2-2	once	.	TGCGCCAGCAGCCCGAGGGCCGACACACTGGCTGGGGAGCTGTTTTTT	CASSPRADTLAGELFF
TRBV5-4	TRBJ2-2	.	.	TGTGCCAGCAGCCGAGACAGGACCGGGGAGCTGTTTTTT	CASSRDRTGELFF
TRBV5-1	TRBJ1-1	.	.	TGCGCCAGCAGCCCCTCAGGAACTGAAGCTTTCTTT	CASSPSGTEAFF
TRBV5-1	TRBJ2-2	.	.	TGCGCCAGCAGCTTGGTTCGGGGGATGAACACCGGGGAGCTGTTTTTT	CASSLVRGMNTGELFF
TRBV6-6	TRBJ1-5	.	.	TGTGCCAGCAGTGTCTCCGTTCGGGGGGCTAGACAGCCCCAGCATTTT	CASSVSVRGARQPQHF
TRBV5-6	TRBJ2-6	.	.	TGTGCCAGCAGCCCCGCGGGGGCCAACGTCCTGACTTTC	CASSPAGANVLTF
TRBV19	TRBJ2-7	.	TRBD1	TGTGCCAGTAGTCCAATACCGGGACAGGCCAATTTCGTCTACGAGCAGTACTTC	CASSPIPGQANFVYEQYF
TRBV28	TRBJ1-1	.	TRBD1	TGTGCCAGCAGCCGACAGGGATTCGAAGTAACTTTCTTT	CASSRQGFEVTFF
TRBV3-1/TRBV3-2	TRBJ2-5	few	TRBD1	TGTGCCAGCAGCCAAGACACAGGGGGGCGAGAGACCCAGTACTTC	CASSQDTGGRETQYF
TRBV18	TRBJ1-4	.	.	TGTGCCAGCTCACAAGACAGGCGCCCAACTAATGAAAAACTGTTTTTT	CASSQDRRPTNEKLFF
TRBV5-5	TRBJ2-2	once	TRBD1	TGTGCCAGCAGCTTAGGGACAGGGAACACCGGGGAGCTGTTTTTT	CASSLGTGNTGELFF
TRBV6-2/TRBV6-3	TRBJ2-7	.	TRBD2	TGTGCCAGCAGTCTATCAAGCGGGGGCTACGAGCAGTACTTC	CASSLSSGGYEQYF
TRBV7-3	TRBJ2-7	.	TRBD2	TGTGCCAGCAGCTCAGGACTAGCCTACGAGCAGTACTTC	CASSSGLAYEQYF
TRBV24-1	TRBJ1-2	.	.	TGTGCCACCAGTAGACAGTTCAACTATGGCTACACCTTC	CATSRQFNYGYTF
TRBV6-5	TRBJ1-1	.	.	TGTGCCAGCAGTTCCCCCGGGGGTGAAGCTTTCTTT	CASSSPGGEAFF
TRBV18	TRBJ1-4	once	.	TGTGCCAGCTCACCACCAGGGGAGGCGGCTGAAAAACTGTTTTTT	CASSPPGEAAEKLFF
TRBV2	TRBJ1-1	.	.	TGTGCCAGCAGTGTTAGCCAGAACACTGAAGCTTTCTTT	CASSVSQNTEAFF
TRBV5-5	TRBJ1-4	.	.	TGTGCCAGCAGCCGGGGGGATGAAAAACTGTTTTTT	CASSRGDEKLFF
TRBV29-1	TRBJ2-7	few	TRBD1	TGCAGCGTTGAAAGGACGACAGGGGGACATTACGAGCAGTACTTC	CSVERTTGGHYEQYF
TRBV5-5	TRBJ1-4	.	.	TGTGCCAGCAGCTCAACAGTTTCCCTTACTAATGAAAAACTGTTTTTT	CASSSTVSLTNEKLFF
TRBV27	TRBJ2-1	.	.	TGTGCCAGCAGTTTATCTGCCGGGCAGGGCAATGAGCAGTTCTTC	CASSLSAGQGNEQFF